The rows below give T cell receptor beta chains drawn from one sample of a study of blood T cell repertoires in COVID-19. Using immunoSEQ multiplex PCR, the repertoire was profiled, and TCRdb retains in-frame clones only, with some absent. Of around 330,000 clones in the sample, less than 85% are singletons; the top ten hold approximately 1.9%. The sequencing input was PBMCs or T cells enriched from blood (not recorded which). The source is a young woman who had been exposed to COVID-19. CDR3s include the opening cysteine and the closing phenylalanine or tryptophan. D genes are given only for firm matches.

TRBJ2-7 | TRBD1 | TRBV28 | 14 | TGTGCCAGCAGAAGGGGGACAGAATTCTACGAGCAGTACTTC | CASRRGTEFYEQYF
TRBJ1-6 | NA | TRBV28 | 16 | TGTGCCAGCAGTTTGGGACACGGCTCCTATAATTCACCCCTCCACTTT | CASSLGHGSYNSPLHF
TRBJ2-3 | TRBD2 | TRBV2 | 12 | TGTGCCAGCAGACTAGCGGGAGTTACGCAGTATTTT | CASRLAGVTQYF
TRBJ1-4 | NA | TRBV30 | 14 | TGTGCCTGGAGTTACGTACAGGGCCGAGAAAAACTGTTTTTT | CAWSYVQGREKLFF
TRBJ2-5 | TRBD2 | TRBV10-1 | 13 | TGCGCCAGCAGCCGGGGGGGACAAGAGACCCAGTACTTC | CASSRGGQETQYF
TRBJ2-1 | NA | TRBV4-2 | 15 | TGTGCCAGCAGCCGTTCGCGGCTGTCGGTTGATGAGCAGTTCTTC | CASSRSRLSVDEQFF
TRBJ2-1 | TRBD2 | TRBV24-1 | 14 | TGTGCCACCAGTACTAGCGGGAGAGTCAATGAGCAGTTCTTC | CATSTSGRVNEQFF
TRBJ2-7 | NA | TRBV28 | 15 | TGTGCCAGCAGTTTAGGGGGCCGCAGCTCCTACGAGCAGTACTTC | CASSLGGRSSYEQYF
TRBJ2-1 | NA | TRBV5-1 | 16 | TGCGCCAGCAGCCCGAGCTTAGGGGGAGAATACAATGAGCAGTTCTTC | CASSPSLGGEYNEQFF
TRBJ1-5 | NA | TRBV15 | 14 | TGTGCCACCAGCAGAGCAACAGGGCGCCAGCCCCAGCATTTT | CATSRATGRQPQHF
TRBJ1-2 | NA | TRBV12-3/TRBV12-4 | 13 | TGTGCCAGCAGTTTGAGGGGACTAGATGGCTACACCTTC | CASSLRGLDGYTF
TRBJ2-7 | NA | TRBV10-2 | 12 | TGCGCCAGCAGTGGGACTCTCTACGAGCAGTACTTC | CASSGTLYEQYF
TRBJ2-7 | NA | TRBV23-1 | 16 | TGCGCCAGCACCGACGGCCCGGGGGTCTTCTCCTACGAGCAGTACTTC | CASTDGPGVFSYEQYF
TRBJ1-4 | NA | TRBV19 | 14 | TGTGCCAGTAGTGGGTCAGACGGAGATGAAAAACTGTTTTTT | CASSGSDGDEKLFF
TRBJ1-3 | NA | TRBV9 | 16 | TGTGCCAGCAGCGTAGACCCCGGTAGATCTGGAAACACCATATATTTT | CASSVDPGRSGNTIYF
TRBJ2-3 | NA | TRBV14 | 15 | TGTGCCAGCAGCGACCGTACAGGGTGGGCCGATACGCAGTATTTT | CASSDRTGWADTQYF
TRBJ2-1 | TRBD1 | TRBV5-1 | 15 | TGCGCCAGCAGCTTGGGAGGGGGCGTCTACAATGAGCAGTTCTTC | CASSLGGGVYNEQFF